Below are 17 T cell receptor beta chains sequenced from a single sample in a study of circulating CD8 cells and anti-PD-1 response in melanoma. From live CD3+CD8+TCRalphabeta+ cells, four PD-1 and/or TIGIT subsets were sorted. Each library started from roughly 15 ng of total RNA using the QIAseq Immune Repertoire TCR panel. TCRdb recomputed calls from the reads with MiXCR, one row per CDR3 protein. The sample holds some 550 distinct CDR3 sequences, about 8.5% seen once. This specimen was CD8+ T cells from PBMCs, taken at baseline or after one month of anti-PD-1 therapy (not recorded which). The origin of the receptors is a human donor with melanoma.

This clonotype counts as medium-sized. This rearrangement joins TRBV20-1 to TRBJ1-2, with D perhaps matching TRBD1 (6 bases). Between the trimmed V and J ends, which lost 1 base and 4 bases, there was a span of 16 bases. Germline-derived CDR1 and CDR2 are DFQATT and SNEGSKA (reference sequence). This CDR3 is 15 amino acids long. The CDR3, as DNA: TGCAGTGCTAGAGGAGGGGGGGACCTTCTCTATGGCTACACCTTC. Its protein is CSARGGGDLLYGYTF.

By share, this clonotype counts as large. The chain's CDR3 is CSAGQGTQTQYF. For the CDR3, the DNA is TGCAGTGCTGGACAGGGGACGCAGACCCAGTACTTC. The chain couples TRBV20-1 to TRBJ2-5; TRBD1 agrees at 9 bases. V lost 5 bases to trimming and J lost 6 bases; unmatched junction nucleotides: 4. CDR1 is DFQATT and CDR2 is SNEGSKA in the germline V gene (reference sequence). The CDR3 sequence is 12 residues long.

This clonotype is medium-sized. The CDR3 sequence is CASSQEGRATGELFF. Here the CDR3 DNA reads TGCGCCAGCAGCCAAGAGGGCAGGGCCACCGGGGAGCTGTTTTTT. The rearrangement links TRBV4-1 to TRBJ2-2; D perhaps matches TRBD1 (5 bases). The CDR3 extends over 15 amino acids. V was clipped by 0 bases and J by 4 bases, with 9 bases between them. Looked up from germline, CDR1 is MGHRA and CDR2 is YSYEKL.

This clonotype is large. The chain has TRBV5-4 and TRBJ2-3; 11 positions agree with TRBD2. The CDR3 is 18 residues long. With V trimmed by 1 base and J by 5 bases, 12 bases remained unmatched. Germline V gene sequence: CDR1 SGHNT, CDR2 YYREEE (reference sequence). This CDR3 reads CASSLIASGGPGGDTQYF. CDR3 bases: TGTGCCAGCAGCTTGATCGCTAGCGGGGGGCCTGGGGGAGATACGCAGTATTTT.

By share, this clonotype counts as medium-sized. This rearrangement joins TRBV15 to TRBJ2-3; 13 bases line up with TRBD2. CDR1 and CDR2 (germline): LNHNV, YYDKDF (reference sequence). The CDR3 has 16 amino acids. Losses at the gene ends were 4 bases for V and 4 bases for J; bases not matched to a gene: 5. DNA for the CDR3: TGTGCCACCAGCACCACTAGCGGGGGGGCCTCAGATACGCAGTATTTT. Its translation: CATSTTSGGASDTQYF.

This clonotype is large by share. CDR3 in DNA: TGTGCCAGTAGTTCTGGGGGCTACTACGAGCAGTACTTC. It translates to CASSSGGYYEQYF. The chain combines TRBV19 with TRBJ2-7; possible D gene TRBD1, 6 bases. Germline V CDR1 and CDR2: LNHDA, SQIVND (reference sequence). Trimming took 5 bases from V and 3 from J, leaving 11 bases between them. The CDR3 covers 13 residues. The full variable domain, rest sourced from reference TRBV19 and TRBJ2-7, is DGGITQSPKYLFRKEGQNVTLSCEQNLNHDAMYWYRQDPGQGLRLIYYSQIVNDFQKGDIAEGYSVSREKKESFPLTVTSAQKNPTAFYLCASSSGGYYEQYFGPGTRLTVT.

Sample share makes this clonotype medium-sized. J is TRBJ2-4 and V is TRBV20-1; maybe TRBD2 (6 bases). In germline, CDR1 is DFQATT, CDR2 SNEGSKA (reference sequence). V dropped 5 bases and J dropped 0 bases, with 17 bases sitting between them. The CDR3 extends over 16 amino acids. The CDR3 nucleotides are TGCAGTGCTTCCCCCCCCAGGGACTTAGCCAAAAACATTCAGTACTTC. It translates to CSASPPRDLAKNIQYF.

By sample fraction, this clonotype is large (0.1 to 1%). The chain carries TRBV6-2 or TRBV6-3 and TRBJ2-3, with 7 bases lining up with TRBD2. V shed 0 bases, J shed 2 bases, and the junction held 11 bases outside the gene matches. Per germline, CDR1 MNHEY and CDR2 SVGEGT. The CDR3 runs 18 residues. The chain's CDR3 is CASSYSPGDYQLTDTQYF. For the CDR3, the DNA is TGTGCCAGCAGTTACTCGCCCGGGGACTACCAACTCACAGATACGCAGTATTTT.

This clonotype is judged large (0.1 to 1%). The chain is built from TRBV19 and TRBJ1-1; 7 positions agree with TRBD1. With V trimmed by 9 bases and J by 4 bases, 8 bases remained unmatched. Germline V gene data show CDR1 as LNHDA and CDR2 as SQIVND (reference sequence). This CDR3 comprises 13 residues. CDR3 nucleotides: TGTGCCAGCCTAGACAGGGTGGCCACTGAAGCTTTCTTT. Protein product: CASLDRVATEAFF.

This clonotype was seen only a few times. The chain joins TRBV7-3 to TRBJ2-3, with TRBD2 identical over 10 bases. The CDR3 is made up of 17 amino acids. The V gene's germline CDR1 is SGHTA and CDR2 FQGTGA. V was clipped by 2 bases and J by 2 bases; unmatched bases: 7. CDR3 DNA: TGTGCCAGCAGCTTATGGGCTAGCGGGGGCCTCACAGATACGCAGTATTTT. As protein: CASSLWASGGLTDTQYF.

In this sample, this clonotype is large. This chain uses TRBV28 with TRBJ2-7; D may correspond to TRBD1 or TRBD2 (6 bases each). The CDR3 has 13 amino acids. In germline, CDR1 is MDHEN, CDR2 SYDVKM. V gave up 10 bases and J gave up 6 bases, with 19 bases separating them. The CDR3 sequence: CATTSRGRPEQYF. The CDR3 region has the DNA TGTGCCACCACCAGCCGGGGGCGGCCCGAGCAGTACTTC.

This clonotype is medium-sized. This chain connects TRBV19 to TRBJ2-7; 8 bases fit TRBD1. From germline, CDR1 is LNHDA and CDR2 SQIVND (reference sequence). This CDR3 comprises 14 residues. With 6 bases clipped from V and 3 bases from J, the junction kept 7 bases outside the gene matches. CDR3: CASSSTGGIYEQYF. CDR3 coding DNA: TGTGCCAGTAGCAGCACAGGGGGTATCTACGAGCAGTACTTC.

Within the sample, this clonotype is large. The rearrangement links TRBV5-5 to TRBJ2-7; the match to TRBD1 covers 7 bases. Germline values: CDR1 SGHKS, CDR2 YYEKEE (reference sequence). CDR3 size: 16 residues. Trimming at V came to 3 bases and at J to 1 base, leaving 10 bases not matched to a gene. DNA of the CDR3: TGTGCCAGCAGCTCACTCCTTGAGGGGGCTTCCTACGAGCAGTACTTC. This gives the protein CASSSLLEGASYEQYF.

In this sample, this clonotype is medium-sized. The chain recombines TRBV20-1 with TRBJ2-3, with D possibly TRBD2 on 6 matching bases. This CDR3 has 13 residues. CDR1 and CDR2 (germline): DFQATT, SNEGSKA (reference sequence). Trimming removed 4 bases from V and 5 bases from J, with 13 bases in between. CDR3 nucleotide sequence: TGCAGTGCTAACGACCAGGGAGGAGATACGCAGTATTTT. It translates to CSANDQGGDTQYF.

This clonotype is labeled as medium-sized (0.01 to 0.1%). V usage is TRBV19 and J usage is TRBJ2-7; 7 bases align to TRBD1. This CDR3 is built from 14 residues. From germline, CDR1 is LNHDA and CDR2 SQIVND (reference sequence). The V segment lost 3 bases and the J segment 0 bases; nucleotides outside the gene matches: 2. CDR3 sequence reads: CASSMGQNSYEQYF. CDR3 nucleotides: TGTGCCAGTAGTATGGGACAGAACTCCTACGAGCAGTACTTC.

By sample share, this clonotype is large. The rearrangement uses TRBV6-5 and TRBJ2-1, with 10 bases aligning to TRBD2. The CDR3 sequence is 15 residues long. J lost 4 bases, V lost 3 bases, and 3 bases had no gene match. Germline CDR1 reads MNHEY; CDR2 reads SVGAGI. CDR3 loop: CASSYLAGEYNEQFF. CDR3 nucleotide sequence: TGTGCCAGCAGTTATCTAGCGGGGGAGTACAATGAGCAGTTCTTC.

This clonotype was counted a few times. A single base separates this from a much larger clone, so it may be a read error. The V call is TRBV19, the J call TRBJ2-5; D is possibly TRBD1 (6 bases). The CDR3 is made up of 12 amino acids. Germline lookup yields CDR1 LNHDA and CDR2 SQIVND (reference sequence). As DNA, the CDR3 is TGTGCCGTAGGGACAAATCAAGAGGCCCAGTACTTC. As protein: CAVGTNQEAQYF.